Below are 28 T cell receptor beta chains sequenced from a single sample in a study of identical twins. In TCRdb, the 5' RACE reads were re-called with MiXCR into one record per CDR3 protein. The sample holds approximately 600,000 distinct CDR3 sequences, around a tenth seen once. These same records also appear under a second study, on yellow fever vaccine responses in identical twins.

The sequenced sample consisted of PBMCs. The receptors derive from a woman aged 18 to 35 in good health.

The chain recombines TRBV11-1 with TRBJ2-2; tentatively, D is TRBD2 (5 bases). Trimming cost V 2 bases and J 4 bases, with 20 bases left between them. The CDR3 is 18 residues long. Germline V CDR1 and CDR2: SGHAT, FQDESV (reference sequence). CDR3 DNA sequence: TGTGCCAGCAGCTTATCTCTTGACGACGTGGGAGTCACCGGGGAGCTGTTTTTT. It translates to CASSLSLDDVGVTGELFF.

The chain carries TRBV10-2 and TRBJ2-1, with 11 bases fitting TRBD2. J gave up 6 bases and V 9 bases, and 4 bases lay outside the gene matches. Germline-derived CDR1 and CDR2 are WSHSY and SAAADI. The CDR3 has 13 amino acids. CDR3 nucleotides: TGCGCCAGTAGACTAGCGGGACTCAATGAGCAGTTCTTC. Amino acid sequence: CASRLAGLNEQFF.

In this sample, this clonotype turned up a few times. The chain couples TRBV4-3 to TRBJ1-1, with D unresolved. The germline gives CDR1 LGHNA, CDR2 YSLEER. This CDR3 region has 14 residues. V was pared by 2 bases and J by 6 bases, with 13 bases between. The CDR3 spells CASSQRLTLSEAFF. The CDR3 coding sequence is TGCGCCAGCAGCCAACGCCTAACCCTTTCTGAAGCTTTCTTT.

This clonotype was detected a few times. The chain recombines TRBV7-9 with TRBJ2-5; tentative D call: TRBD2 (5 bases). The CDR3 consists of 17 residues. Trimming removed 2 bases from V and 1 base from J, with 17 bases in between. Germline V lookup: CDR1 SEHNR, CDR2 FQNEAQ (reference sequence). CDR3 loop: CASSLPPGMGGQETQYF. In DNA form, the CDR3 reads TGTGCCAGCAGCTTACCGCCGGGGATGGGCGGCCAAGAGACCCAGTACTTC.

This clonotype has a handful of counts. The chain recombines TRBV24-1 with TRBJ2-1; tentatively, D is TRBD1 or TRBD2 (5 bases each). CDR3 length: 12 amino acids. Trimming removed 1 base at V and 11 bases at J, with 8 bases between. Germline CDR1 is KGHDR and CDR2 is SFDVKD. In nucleotides, the CDR3 is TGTGCCACCAGTGATTTCGGGACCCAGCAGTTCTTC. Translation: CATSDFGTQQFF.

This clonotype was observed at least ten times. This chain uses TRBV2 with TRBJ2-3; no reliable D call. This CDR3 region has 14 residues. Trimming took 6 bases from V and 6 from J, leaving 16 bases between them. Germline V gene data show CDR1 as SNHLY and CDR2 as FYNNEI. CDR3: CASRSGPIGDTQYF. In DNA form, the CDR3 reads TGTGCCAGCAGGTCGGGCCCCATAGGGGATACGCAGTATTTT.

This clonotype came up many times. This chain connects TRBV29-1 to TRBJ2-1, with D tentatively TRBD2 (7 bases). The V gene lost 7 bases and the J gene lost 0 bases, with 10 bases spanning the gap. Germline V gene sequence: CDR1 SQVTM, CDR2 ANQGSEA. This CDR3 has 13 amino acids. The CDR3 DNA is TGCAGCGGGGAGGGGGGCTCCTACAATGAGCAGTTCTTC. It codes for CSGEGGSYNEQFF.

This clonotype has only a few counts. CDR3 bases: TGTGCCAGCCAGAAGTCACCCAATCAGCCCCAGCATTTT. It yields the protein CASQKSPNQPQHF. The rearrangement uses TRBV6-2 or TRBV6-3 and TRBJ1-5; D uncertain. V gave up 8 bases and J gave up 3 bases, with 11 bases separating them. The germline V gene encodes CDR1 MNHEY and CDR2 SVGEGT. This CDR3 has 13 amino acids.

This clonotype occurred many times. The V call is TRBV29-1, the J call TRBJ1-3; D is uncertain. Between the trimmed V and J ends, which lost 7 bases and 0 bases, there was a span of 10 bases. The CDR3 is 13 amino acids. Germline-derived CDR1 and CDR2 are SQVTM and ANQGSEA. The CDR3 sequence is CSGLVGSGNTIYF. Written as DNA, the CDR3 is TGCAGCGGATTAGTAGGCTCTGGAAACACCATATATTTT. The whole variable domain, filled in from reference TRBV29-1 and TRBJ1-3, reads SAVISQKPSRDICQRGTSLTIQCQVDSQVTMMFWYRQQPGQSLTLIATANQGSEATYESGFVIDKFPISRPNLTFSTLTVSNMSPEDSSIYLCSGLVGSGNTIYFGEGSWLTVV.

This chain connects TRBV6-2 or TRBV6-3 to TRBJ2-1; 11 positions match TRBD2. The length of the CDR3 is 17 residues. The V segment lost 7 bases and the J segment 1 base; nucleotides outside the gene matches: 9. The V gene's germline CDR1 is MNHEY and CDR2 SVGEGT. CDR3 in DNA: TGTGCCAGCAAGGGGCTAGCGGGAGGAACGTCCTACAATGAGCAGTTCTTC. It codes for CASKGLAGGTSYNEQFF.

There are many counts of this clonotype. V is TRBV6-2 or TRBV6-3 and J is TRBJ2-1, with 11 positions matching TRBD2. CDR3 length: 20 amino acids. The germline V gene has CDR1 MNHEY and CDR2 SVGEGT. Losses at the gene ends were 3 bases for V and 0 bases for J; bases not matched to a gene: 13. CDR3 in amino acids: CASSYYVGLAEGSSYNEQFF. CDR3 nucleotide sequence: TGTGCCAGCAGTTATTATGTGGGACTAGCGGAGGGAAGCTCCTACAATGAGCAGTTCTTC.

This clonotype was observed many times. The rearrangement joins TRBV12-3 or TRBV12-4 to TRBJ2-2, with a tentative D call TRBD2 (6 bases). V lost 6 bases, J lost 7 bases, and 24 bases lay in between. The CDR3 length is 17 residues. The CDR3 nucleotides read TGTGCCAGCAGATCCAAGGGGAGGCGTGTCGGTAACGGGGAGCTGTTTTTT. This encodes CASRSKGRRVGNGELFF.

Many counts were recorded for this clonotype. The chain carries TRBV29-1 and TRBJ1-1; D might be TRBD1 (6 bases). Germline-derived CDR1 and CDR2 are SQVTM and ANQGSEA. With 6 bases removed from V and 3 bases from J, the gap between germline ends came to 17 bases. The CDR3 consists of 14 residues. CDR3 region: CSVRKGDWYTEAFF. The CDR3 DNA is TGCAGCGTCCGAAAGGGGGACTGGTACACTGAAGCTTTCTTT.

This clonotype was seen many times. The chain is built from TRBV12-3 or TRBV12-4 and TRBJ2-1; 11 bases match TRBD2. The CDR3 length is 14 residues. Trimming at V came to 5 bases and at J to 9 bases, leaving 6 bases not matched to a gene. In DNA form, the CDR3 reads TGTGCCAGCAGTGCTAGCGGGAGGTATATTGAGCAGTTCTTC. Its translation is CASSASGRYIEQFF.

This clonotype was found a few times. CDR3 nucleotides: TGTGCCAGCAGCGTGAGAGAGGGTAACTATGGCTACACCTTC. Encoded protein: CASSVREGNYGYTF. The chain carries TRBV11-2 and TRBJ1-2; D unresolved. V was trimmed by 5 bases and J by 1 base, leaving 11 bases between them. CDR3 length equals 14 residues. The germline V gene has CDR1 SGHAT and CDR2 FQNNGV.

This clonotype was seen ten or more times. The J gene is TRBJ2-1, the V gene TRBV12-3 or TRBV12-4, with a possible D match to TRBD2 (6 bases). Trimming left V 0 bases short and J 9 bases short, with 15 bases between. This CDR3 is built from 15 residues. CDR3 nucleotide sequence: TGTGCCAGCAGTTTAGCGGTAGCGGATGTGGGTGAGCAGTTCTTC. It translates to CASSLAVADVGEQFF.

The chain carries TRBV29-1 and TRBJ1-1; D call uncertain. Trimming stripped 3 bases from V and 5 bases from J, with 7 bases between. Germline V CDR1 and CDR2: SQVTM, ANQGSEA. The CDR3 spans 11 residues. In DNA, the CDR3 is TGCAGCGTTGAGGCTGTAACTGAAGCTTTCTTT. Protein sequence: CSVEAVTEAFF.

The sample holds a few counts of this clonotype. The gene calls are TRBV7-9 and TRBJ2-3; D not resolved. The CDR3 totals 11 residues. The V gene's germline CDR1 is SEHNR and CDR2 FQNEAQ (reference sequence). The V end lost 5 bases, the J end lost 9 bases, and 9 bases lay between the germline ends. The CDR3 bases are TGTGCCAGCAGCCCCTTTCCCACGCAGTATTTT. This codes for CASSPFPTQYF. The full variable domain, its missing parts supplied by reference TRBV7-9 and TRBJ2-3, is DTGVSQNPRHKITKRGQNVTFRCDPISEHNRLYWYRQTLGQGPEFLTYFQNEAQLEKSRLLSDRFSAERPKGSFSTLEIQRTEQGDSAMYLCASSPFPTQYFGPGTRLTVL.

The V and J genes are TRBV27 and TRBJ1-2; D ambiguous. The CDR3 has 14 residues. V gave up 3 bases and J gave up 5 bases, with 13 bases separating them. CDR1 is MNHEY and CDR2 is SMNVEV in the germline V gene (reference sequence). CDR3 in amino acids: CASSFKAISYGYTF. The DNA for the CDR3 is TGTGCCAGCAGTTTTAAGGCCATCAGTTATGGCTACACCTTC.

Many counts were recorded for this clonotype. This chain joins TRBV4-1 and TRBJ2-7; the match to TRBD2 covers 10 bases. V shed 0 bases, J shed 5 bases, and the junction held 4 bases outside the gene matches. Germline V gives CDR1 MGHRA, CDR2 YSYEKL. This CDR3 contains 15 residues. The CDR3 DNA is TGCGCCAGCAGCCAAGAAGCGGGAGGGCCAGACGAGCAGTACTTC. Translation: CASSQEAGGPDEQYF.

This clonotype was seen many times. This sequence joins TRBV6-2 or TRBV6-3 and TRBJ2-7, with D uncertain. CDR1 MNHEY and CDR2 SVGEGT come from the germline V gene. The length of the CDR3 is 14 residues. V was clipped by 6 bases and J by 5 bases, with 17 bases between them. CDR3 nucleotides: TGTGCCAGCAGCCTACCGGACCCGACCAACGAGCAGTACTTC. This gives the protein CASSLPDPTNEQYF.

This chain uses TRBV27 with TRBJ2-7; 7 bases match TRBD1. The CDR3 is 16 amino acids. The junction had 5 bases not matched to a gene; V was cut back by 0 bases and J by 0 bases. Germline V gives CDR1 MNHEY, CDR2 SMNVEV (reference sequence). CDR3 nucleotide sequence: TGTGCCAGCAGTTTATCACAGGGGAGCCTCTCCTACGAGCAGTACTTC. Its protein product is CASSLSQGSLSYEQYF.

The sample holds a few counts of this clonotype. The CDR3 spells CASSSGLGDNEQFF. The CDR3 DNA follows: TGTGCCAGCAGCTCGGGACTAGGGGACAATGAGCAGTTCTTC. The chain joins TRBV7-9 to TRBJ2-1, with 8 bases lining up with TRBD2. Looked up from germline, CDR1 is SEHNR and CDR2 is FQNEAQ (reference sequence). The CDR3 has 14 amino acids. V shed 4 bases, J shed 5 bases, and the junction held 4 bases outside the gene matches.

This clonotype has more than one count but fewer than ten. V and J are TRBV27 and TRBJ2-7; D not certain. Deletions cut 1 base from V and 0 bases from J, with 13 bases between. The CDR3 runs 16 residues. Germline-derived CDR1 and CDR2 are MNHEY and SMNVEV (reference sequence). In DNA form, the CDR3 reads TGTGCCAGCAGTTTATTCGGCAGTGATACCTCCTACGAGCAGTACTTC. Amino acids: CASSLFGSDTSYEQYF.

In this sample, this clonotype turned up a few times. The rearrangement links TRBV6-5 to TRBJ2-1, with D unresolved. The CDR3 is 13 amino acids. Trimming removed 0 bases from V and 10 bases from J, with 10 bases in between. The germline CDR1 and CDR2 sequences are MNHEY and SVGAGI. The CDR3 DNA sequence: TGTGCCAGCAGTTACTCGATCGGGCGGGAGCAGTTCTTC. Its translation is CASSYSIGREQFF.

This clonotype came up many times. The rearrangement uses TRBV25-1 and TRBJ2-3; D unresolved. V lost 2 bases to trimming and J lost 3 bases, with 3 bases between them. This CDR3 comprises 12 residues. The germline CDR1 and CDR2 sequences are MGHDK and SYGVNS. The CDR3 spells CASSEPTDTQYF. The CDR3 DNA reads as TGTGCCAGCAGTGAACCAACAGATACGCAGTATTTT.

This clonotype occurred many times. This sequence joins TRBV6-5 and TRBJ2-1; TRBD1 is a possible D gene (6 bases). In germline, CDR1 is MNHEY, CDR2 SVGAGI. The CDR3 extends over 17 amino acids. V was pared by 2 bases and J by 0 bases, with 14 bases between. The CDR3 reads CASSYPTGKSSYNEQFF. The CDR3 region has the DNA TGTGCCAGCAGTTACCCCACAGGGAAGAGCTCCTACAATGAGCAGTTCTTC.

Only a few counts were recorded for this clonotype. The rearrangement links TRBV12-3 or TRBV12-4 to TRBJ2-3, with 16 bases fitting TRBD2. This CDR3 has 20 residues. V lost 4 bases and J lost 3; bases outside the gene matches: 13. Here the CDR3 reads CASSSGLGLAGGWMTDTQYF. The CDR3 DNA reads as TGTGCCAGCAGTTCAGGTCTGGGACTAGCGGGAGGGTGGATGACAGATACGCAGTATTTT.